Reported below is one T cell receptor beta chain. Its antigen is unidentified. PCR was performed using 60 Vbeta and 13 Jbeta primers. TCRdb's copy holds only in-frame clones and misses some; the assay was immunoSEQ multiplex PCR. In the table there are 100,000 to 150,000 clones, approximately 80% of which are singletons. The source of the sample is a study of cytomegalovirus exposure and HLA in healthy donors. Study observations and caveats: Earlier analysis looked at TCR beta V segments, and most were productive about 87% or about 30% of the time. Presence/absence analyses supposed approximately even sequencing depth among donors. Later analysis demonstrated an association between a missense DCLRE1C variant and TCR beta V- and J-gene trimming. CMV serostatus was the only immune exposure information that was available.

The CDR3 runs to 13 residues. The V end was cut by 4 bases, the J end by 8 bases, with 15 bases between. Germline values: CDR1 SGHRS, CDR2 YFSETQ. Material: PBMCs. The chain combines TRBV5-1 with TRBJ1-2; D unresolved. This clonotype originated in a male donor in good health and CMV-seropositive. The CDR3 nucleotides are TGCGCCAGCAGCCTCGGACCTGCGGGGGGCTACACCTTC. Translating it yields CASSLGPAGGYTF.